This TCR beta chain emerged from a study of blood T cell repertoires in COVID-19. Overall study context: Collection of acute and convalescent COVID-19 samples took place in the United States, Italy and Spain.

The CDR3 totals 15 residues. In germline, CDR1 is SNHLY, CDR2 FYNNEI. With 6 bases clipped from V and 1 base from J, the junction kept 5 bases outside the gene matches. Authors' data handling: Estimates of nucleated cell counts were drawn from the amplification of reference gene primers. TCRdb's table, derived via immunoSEQ multiplex PCR, lists solely in-frame clones and lacks some. D and trimming come from the DNA, and the V and J calls and clone size come from that table. The repertoire has under 140,000 clones, under 75% of them found once; the top ten carry 6% to 8%. This clonotype was sampled from a woman aged 55-69 years with acute or convalescent COVID-19. The V and J genes are TRBV2 and TRBJ2-2, with 7 bases identical to TRBD1. The sequencing sample was made of peripheral blood. CDR3 residues: CASSERTGNTGELFF. The CDR3 DNA sequence: TGTGCCAGCAGCGAAAGGACAGGGAACACCGGGGAGCTGTTTTTT.